One sample yielded the 4 T cell receptor beta chains listed below, sequenced in a study of T cells after posttransplantation cyclophosphamide. The assay was immunoSEQ multiplex PCR, and TCRdb's table has in-frame clones only and misses some. The data show under 50,000 clones, with none appearing a single time. Sequenced input: PBMCs. These receptors originate from a middle-aged man in good health, CMV-negative, and a related stem cell transplant donor.

There are many counts of this clone. The chain links TRBV11-2 to TRBJ2-5, with D maybe TRBD1 (5 bases). Germline-derived CDR1 and CDR2 are SGHAT and FQNNGV. The CDR3 extends over 15 amino acids. V dropped 1 base and J dropped 1 base, with 10 bases sitting between them. CDR3 loop: CASSLGGSPQETQYF. CDR3 nucleotides: TGTGCCAGCAGCTTAGGGGGCAGCCCCCAAGAGACCCAGTACTTC.

There are many counts of this clone. The CDR3 here is CAWSVSGRGEQFF. As DNA, the CDR3 is TGTGCCTGGAGTGTTAGCGGGAGAGGAGAGCAGTTCTTC. V is TRBV30 and J is TRBJ2-1; TRBD2 matches at 9 bases. Germline-derived CDR1 and CDR2 are GTSNPN and SVGIG (reference sequence). V lost 0 bases, J lost 10 bases, and 4 bases stayed unmatched. CDR3 length: 13 residues.

This clone was counted ten times or more. V gene TRBV4-1 combines with J gene TRBJ2-2; 9 bases agree with TRBD2. Germline V gene lookup returns CDR1 MGHRA and CDR2 YSYEKL. Trimming at V came to 4 bases and at J to 0 bases, leaving 6 bases not matched to a gene. This CDR3 is built from 17 residues. CDR3 DNA sequence: TGCGCCAGCAGCCGGTATCTAGCGGGGACGAACACCGGGGAGCTGTTTTTT. Residues: CASSRYLAGTNTGELFF.

This clone was counted at least ten times. CDR3 protein: CATSRGELTDTQYF. The CDR3 bases are TGTGCCACGAGCAGGGGGGAGTTGACAGATACGCAGTATTTT. J is TRBJ2-3 and V is TRBV6-4; the D gene is possibly TRBD1 (7 bases). Trimming cost V 10 bases and J 3 bases, with 17 bases left between them. CDR1 is MRHNA and CDR2 is SNTAGT in the germline V gene. The CDR3 extends over 14 amino acids.